The 10 T cell receptor beta chains below come from one sample, sequenced in a study of cytomegalovirus exposure and HLA in healthy donors. 13 Jbeta primers and 60 Vbeta primers were used for the PCR. The method was immunoSEQ multiplex PCR; TCRdb's version includes in-frame clones alone and lacks a portion of them. Of some 120,000 clones in the sample, 77% were seen once. The specimen sequenced was PBMCs. Every receptor here comes from a human donor in good health.

This clone came up a few times. This chain uses TRBV4-1 with TRBJ1-5; 7 positions match TRBD1. Germline V gene lookup returns CDR1 MGHRA and CDR2 YSYEKL. V lost 0 bases and J lost 5; bases outside the gene matches: 7. The length of the CDR3 is 16 residues. CDR3 residues: CASSQDPGQIDQPQHF. The CDR3 DNA reads TGCGCCAGCAGCCAAGATCCGGGACAGATCGATCAGCCCCAGCATTTT.

In its sample, this clone was seen once. This chain's CDR3 is CASSENSGTAYEQYF. The DNA of the CDR3 is TGCGCCAGCAGCGAAAATTCCGGGACAGCCTACGAGCAGTACTTC. The rearrangement links TRBV5-1 to TRBJ2-7, with 7 bases matching TRBD1. After removal of 4 bases from V and 2 bases from J, the junction contained 9 bases not matched to a gene. The CDR3 runs 15 residues. Germline-derived CDR1 and CDR2 are SGHRS and YFSETQ.

The chain recombines TRBV15 with TRBJ1-2, with 8 bases that match TRBD1. The CDR3 is 14 residues long. V lost 0 bases to trimming and J lost 4 bases; unmatched junction nucleotides: 1. The germline CDR1 and CDR2 sequences are LNHNV and YYDKDF (reference sequence). This CDR3 reads CATSREDRAYGYTF. The CDR3 bases are TGTGCCACCAGCAGAGAGGACAGGGCCTATGGCTACACCTTC.

The V call is TRBV6-4, the J call TRBJ2-2, with TRBD2 matching 9 bases. The CDR3 length is 14 residues. V shed 4 bases, J shed 3 bases, and the junction held 0 bases outside the gene matches. Germline lookup yields CDR1 MRHNA and CDR2 SNTAGT. The CDR3 coding sequence is TGTGCCAGCAGTGTAGCGGGAGACACCGGGGAGCTGTTTTTT. Amino acid sequence: CASSVAGDTGELFF.

This chain uses TRBV2 with TRBJ1-2, with 11 bases that match TRBD1. Germline V CDR1 and CDR2: SNHLY, FYNNEI. Trimming took 6 bases from V and 4 from J; bases not matched to a gene: 1. This CDR3 region has 13 residues. The CDR3 spells CASRGQGGYGYTF. For the CDR3, the DNA is TGTGCCAGCAGGGGACAGGGGGGCTATGGCTACACCTTC. Drawing the rest from reference TRBV2 and TRBJ1-2, the complete variable domain is EPEVTQTPSHQVTQMGQEVILRCVPISNHLYFYWYRQILGQKVEFLVSFYNNEISEKSEIFDDQFSVERPDGSNFTLKIRSTKLEDSAMYFCASRGQGGYGYTFGSGTRLTVV.

This clone was counted between two and nine times. The chain recombines TRBV27 with TRBJ1-2; D is possibly TRBD1 (5 bases). CDR3 length: 14 amino acids. CDR1 is MNHEY and CDR2 is SMNVEV in the germline V gene (reference sequence). V was trimmed by 5 bases and J by 3 bases, leaving 13 bases between them. The CDR3: CASSQGMTDYGYTF. For the CDR3, the DNA is TGTGCCAGCAGTCAGGGAATGACAGACTATGGCTACACCTTC.

The gene calls are TRBV6-5 and TRBJ1-4; D perhaps matches TRBD1 (5 bases). The CDR3 runs 14 residues. Germline V CDR1 and CDR2: MNHEY, SVGAGI. Deletions cut 8 bases from V and 6 bases from J, with 16 bases between. The CDR3 nucleotides are TGTGCCAGCGCCAGGAACGGGGGTTATGAAAAACTGTTTTTT. Its protein product is CASARNGGYEKLFF.

J is TRBJ2-7 and V is TRBV5-1; a possible D gene is TRBD1 (5 bases). This CDR3 spans 15 amino acids. Trimming took off 0 bases at V and 2 bases at J, with 12 bases between the two ends. The germline gives CDR1 SGHRS, CDR2 YFSETQ. The chain's CDR3 is CASSLGILRAYEQYF. Written as DNA, the CDR3 is TGCGCCAGCAGCTTGGGGATCCTCAGGGCCTACGAGCAGTACTTC.

The rearrangement uses TRBV7-9 and TRBJ1-1; tentatively, D is TRBD1 (6 bases). CDR3 length equals 13 residues. Trimming pared 5 bases from V and 1 base from J, leaving 8 bases between. CDR1 and CDR2 from the germline V gene are SEHNR and FQNEAQ (reference sequence). The CDR3 reads CASSQGGNTEAFF. The CDR3 region has the DNA TGTGCCAGCAGCCAAGGGGGGAACACTGAAGCTTTCTTT. Combining the CDR3 with reference TRBV7-9 and TRBJ1-1 gives the whole variable domain DTGVSQNPRHKITKRGQNVTFRCDPISEHNRLYWYRQTLGQGPEFLTYFQNEAQLEKSRLLSDRFSAERPKGSFSTLEIQRTEQGDSAMYLCASSQGGNTEAFFGQGTRLTVV.

This clone was seen a few times. CDR3 nucleotides: TGTGCCAGCAGTCCGGGGGGCGGGAGGAGGGGCGAGCAGTACTTC. Its protein is CASSPGGGRRGEQYF. The genes are TRBV6-5 and TRBJ2-7, with 8 bases matching TRBD2. After removal of 5 bases from V and 6 bases from J, the junction contained 12 bases not matched to a gene. The CDR3 runs 15 residues. Germline CDR1 and CDR2: MNHEY and SVGAGI.